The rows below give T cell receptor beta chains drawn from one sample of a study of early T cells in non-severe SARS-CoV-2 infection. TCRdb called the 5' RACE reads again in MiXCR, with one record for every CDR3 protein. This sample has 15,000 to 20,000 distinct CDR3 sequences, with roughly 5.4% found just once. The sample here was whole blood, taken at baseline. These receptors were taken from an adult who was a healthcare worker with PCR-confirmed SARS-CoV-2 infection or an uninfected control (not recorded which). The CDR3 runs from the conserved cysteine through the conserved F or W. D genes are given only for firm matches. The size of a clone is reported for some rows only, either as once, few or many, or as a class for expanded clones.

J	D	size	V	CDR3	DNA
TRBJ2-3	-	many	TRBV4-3	CASSRGSGTDTQYF	TGCGCCAGCAGCCGGGGGTCAGGCACAGATACGCAGTATTTT
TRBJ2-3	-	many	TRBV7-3	CASSPDTDTQYF	TGTGCCAGCAGCCCAGACACAGATACGCAGTATTTT
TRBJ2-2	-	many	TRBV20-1	CSARDPLSRTGELFF	TGCAGTGCTAGAGACCCCCTTAGTCGGACCGGGGAGCTGTTTTTT
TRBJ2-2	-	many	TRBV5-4	CATTPATGNTGELFF	TGTGCCACCACCCCCGCGACAGGGAACACCGGGGAGCTGTTTTTT
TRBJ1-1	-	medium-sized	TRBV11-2	CASSLERITEAFF	TGTGCCAGCAGCTTAGAAAGAATCACTGAAGCTTTCTTT
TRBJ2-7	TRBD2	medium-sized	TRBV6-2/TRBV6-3	CASSYSLAGSSEQYF	TGTGCCAGCAGTTACTCATTAGCGGGGTCTTCCGAGCAGTACTTC
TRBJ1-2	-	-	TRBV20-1	CSAAGAYYGYTF	TGCAGTGCCGCAGGGGCTTACTATGGCTACACCTTC
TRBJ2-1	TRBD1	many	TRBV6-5	CASRLRGRNNEQFF	TGTGCCAGCCGTCTGAGGGGGCGTAACAATGAGCAGTTCTTC
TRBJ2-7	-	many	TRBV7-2	CASSRDIDEQYF	TGTGCCAGCAGTCGGGACATCGACGAGCAGTACTTC
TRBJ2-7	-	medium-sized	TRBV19	CASMKGNGYEQYF	TGTGCCAGTATGAAGGGAAACGGTTACGAGCAGTACTTC
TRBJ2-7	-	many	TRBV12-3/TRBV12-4	CASSGDRSSYEQYF	TGTGCCAGCAGTGGAGACCGTAGCTCCTACGAGCAGTACTTC
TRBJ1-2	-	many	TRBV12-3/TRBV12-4	CASSYSRRGQEGYTF	TGTGCCAGCAGTTATAGCAGGAGGGGACAAGAAGGCTACACCTTC
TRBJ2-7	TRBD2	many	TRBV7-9	CASSLQMLAGVSYEQYF	TGTGCCAGCAGCTTACAAATGCTTGCGGGGGTTTCCTACGAGCAGTACTTC
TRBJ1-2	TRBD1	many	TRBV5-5	CASSIHPDRDYGYTF	TGTGCCAGCAGCATCCACCCGGACAGGGACTATGGCTACACCTTC
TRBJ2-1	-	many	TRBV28	CASSFVQPQEQFF	TGTGCCAGCAGTTTTGTGCAGCCCCAAGAGCAGTTCTTC
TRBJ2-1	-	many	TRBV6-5	CASKNSPTYNEQFF	TGTGCCAGCAAAAATAGTCCGACCTACAATGAGCAGTTCTTC
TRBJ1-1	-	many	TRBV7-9	CASSLLGVNTEAFF	TGTGCCAGCAGCTTGTTAGGGGTGAACACTGAAGCTTTCTTT
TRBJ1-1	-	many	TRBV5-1	CASSYTGSAEAFF	TGCGCCAGCAGCTATACAGGGTCGGCTGAAGCTTTCTTT
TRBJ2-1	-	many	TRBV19	CASSVGTGYYNEQFF	TGTGCCAGTAGTGTTGGGACTGGCTACTACAATGAGCAGTTCTTC
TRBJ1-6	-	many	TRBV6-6	CASSYSGADNSPLHF	TGTGCCAGCAGTTACTCAGGGGCTGATAATTCACCCCTCCACTTT
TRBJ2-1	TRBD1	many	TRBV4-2	CASSQASGTGGLYNEQFF	TGTGCCAGCAGCCAGGCCTCCGGGACAGGGGGCTTGTACAATGAGCAGTTCTTC
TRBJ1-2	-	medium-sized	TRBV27	CASSSFPGYGYTF	TGTGCCAGCAGTTCTTTCCCGGGCTATGGCTACACCTTC
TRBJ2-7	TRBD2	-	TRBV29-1	CSVGTSGGREQYF	TGCAGCGTTGGGACTAGCGGGGGGCGCGAGCAGTACTTC
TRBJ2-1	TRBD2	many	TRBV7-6	CASSLGGLAESSYNEQFF	TGTGCCAGCAGCTTAGGTGGACTAGCTGAGAGCTCCTACAATGAGCAGTTCTTC
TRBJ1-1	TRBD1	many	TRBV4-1	CASSQGGGGQTMNTEAFF	TGCGCCAGCAGCCAAGGAGGGGGGGGACAGACCATGAACACTGAAGCTTTCTTT
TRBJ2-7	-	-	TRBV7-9	CASSPPGTHAYEQYF	TGTGCCAGCAGCCCGCCCGGGACACACGCCTACGAGCAGTACTTC